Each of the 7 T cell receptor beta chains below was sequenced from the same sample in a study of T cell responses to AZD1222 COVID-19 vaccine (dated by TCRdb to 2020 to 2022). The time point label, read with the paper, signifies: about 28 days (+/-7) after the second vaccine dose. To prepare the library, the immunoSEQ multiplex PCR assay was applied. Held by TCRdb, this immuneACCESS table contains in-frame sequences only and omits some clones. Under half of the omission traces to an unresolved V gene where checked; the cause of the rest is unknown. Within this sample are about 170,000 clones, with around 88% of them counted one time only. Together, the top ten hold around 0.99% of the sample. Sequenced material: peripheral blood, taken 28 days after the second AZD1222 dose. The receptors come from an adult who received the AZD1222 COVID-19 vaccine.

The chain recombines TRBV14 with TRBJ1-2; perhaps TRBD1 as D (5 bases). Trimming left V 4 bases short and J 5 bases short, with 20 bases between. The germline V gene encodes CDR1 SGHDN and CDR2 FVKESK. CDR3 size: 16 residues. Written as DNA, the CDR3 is TGTGCCAGCAGCCTTGTGGGGGGGGAACTTAGGTATGGCTACACCTTC. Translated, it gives CASSLVGGELRYGYTF.

The CDR3 loop reads CASSETLLGEQYF. CDR3 nucleotides: TGTGCCAGCAGTGAAACCCTTTTGGGCGAGCAGTACTTC. J is TRBJ2-7 and V is TRBV6-1; no clear D. CDR1 is MNHNS, CDR2 SASEGT, per germline. This CDR3 is 13 amino acids long. V lost 2 bases to trimming and J lost 6 bases, with 11 bases between them.

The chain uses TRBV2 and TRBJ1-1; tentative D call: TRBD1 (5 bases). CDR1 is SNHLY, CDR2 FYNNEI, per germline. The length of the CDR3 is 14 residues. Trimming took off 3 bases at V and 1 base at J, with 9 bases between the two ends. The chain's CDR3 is CASSEGRGNTEAFF. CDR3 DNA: TGTGCCAGCAGTGAGGGAAGGGGGAACACTGAAGCTTTCTTT.

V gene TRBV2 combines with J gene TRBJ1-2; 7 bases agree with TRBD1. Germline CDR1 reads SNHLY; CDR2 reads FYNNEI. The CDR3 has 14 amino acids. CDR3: CARGGGYSNYGYTF. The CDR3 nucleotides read TGTGCGAGGGGAGGGGGCTACTCAAACTATGGCTACACCTTC.

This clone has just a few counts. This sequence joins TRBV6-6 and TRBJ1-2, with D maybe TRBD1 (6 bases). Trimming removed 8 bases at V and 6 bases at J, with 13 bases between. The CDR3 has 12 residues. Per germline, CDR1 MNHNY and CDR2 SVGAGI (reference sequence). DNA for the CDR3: TGTGCCAGCTGGGGGCCCCCTCATGGCTACACCTTC. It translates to CASWGPPHGYTF.

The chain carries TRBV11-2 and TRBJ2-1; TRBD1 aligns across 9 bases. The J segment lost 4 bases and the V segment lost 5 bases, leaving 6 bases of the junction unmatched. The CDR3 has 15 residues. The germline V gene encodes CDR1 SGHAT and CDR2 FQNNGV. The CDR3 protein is CASSPDRGKYNEQFF. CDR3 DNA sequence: TGTGCCAGCAGCCCGGACAGGGGAAAATACAATGAGCAGTTCTTC.

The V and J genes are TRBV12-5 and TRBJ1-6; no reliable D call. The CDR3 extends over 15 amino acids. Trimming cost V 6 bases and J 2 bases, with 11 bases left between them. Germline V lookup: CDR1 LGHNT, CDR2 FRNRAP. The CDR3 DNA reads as TGTGCTAGTGGCCCCAAGGGAGCCTATAATTCACCCCTCCACTTT. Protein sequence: CASGPKGAYNSPLHF.